This TCR beta chain was identified in a study of post-analysis software for immune sequencing data (dated by TCRdb to the mid-2010s). Context from the whole study: Recorded disease courses included relapsing-remitting, secondary progressive and progressive-relapsing multiple sclerosis, with some patients lacking subtype annotation. A subset of samples was prepared in parallel using single-end sample barcoding, then pooled and co-amplified after Illumina adapter ligation. Patient repertoires were compared against 11 previously published healthy control repertoires from donors aged roughly 6 to 28 years. What the study reported, not specific to this receptor: The control group was slightly older than the multiple sclerosis patient group. Significantly higher frequencies in patients than in controls were found for roughly 5 TRBV segments, including TRBV5-6, TRBV5-1 and TRBV20-1. Direct clustering with F measure showed strong co-clustering of samples prepared in the same batch, prompting a batch-effect correction. Significantly lower normalized Chao1 diversity was found in multiple sclerosis patients than in controls, suggesting substantial peripheral T-cell clonal expansion.

The table lists this clonotype with a few counts. Its antigen specificity is not known. The record has no base qualities; no much larger clone is one base away. Cut back by 3 bases and 3 bases, the V and J ends lie 8 bases apart. Via the germline V gene, CDR1 is SQVTM and CDR2 ANQGSEA. Including the terminal cysteine and phenylalanine, the CDR3 comprises 12 residues. Only the CDR3 portion is preserved as DNA: 36 bases, with reading frame beginning at the first base. TCR beta repertoires were profiled from peripheral blood of roughly 13 young patients with multiple sclerosis to demonstrate the VDJtools post-analysis software. The multiple sclerosis patients were children and adolescents ranging in age from 6 to 15 years. Libraries came from PCR. The listed sequencing device is Illumina HiSeq 2500. Unique molecular identifiers were incorporated into TCR beta cDNA libraries to reduce PCR and sequencing biases. Per 1 to 10 million input T cells, 500,000 or so cDNA molecules were obtained, such that each molecule approximated one T cell. Patient libraries were prepared and sequenced with the same protocol used for the earlier healthy control dataset. Within a given batch, samples were prepared together, multiplexed and sequenced on the same HiSeq lane. Under the source paper's analysis protocol: Raw barcoded reads were processed with MIGEC, and single-read molecular identifier groups were discarded before consensus assembly and CDR3 extraction. Clonotype tables were post-analysed with VDJtools, and diversity was normalized by down-sampling all datasets to the smallest sample size. In repertoire overlap clustering, CDR3 amino acid sequences, but not nucleotide sequences, were matched to correct batch-related cross-sample contamination. Starting from the raw public reads, TCRdb applied fastp trimming at Q25, assembled clones with MiXCR and retained in-frame beta chains. One record per CDR3 amino acid sequence lists the most common genes and DNA. For this entry, the V and J calls and clone size follow TCRdb and not the study's own pipeline. This sample has about 820,000 distinct CDR3 sequences in its table, and 53% of those were observed once. Over 4% of the sample is held by the ten biggest clonotypes.

The sample was blood. The TCR originated in a girl aged 5-17 years with multiple sclerosis. The chain joins TRBV29-1 to TRBJ1-2; no D gene call is confident. CDR3 region: CSVDEGYYGYTF. In nucleotides, the sequence is TGCAGCGTTGACGAGGGTTACTATGGCTACACCTTC.